This T cell receptor (beta chain) is drawn from a study of blood T cell repertoires in COVID-19. The CDR3 has 14 amino acids. Deletions cut 6 bases from V and 5 bases from J, with 14 bases between. Per germline, CDR1 MNHEY and CDR2 SVGEGT. Some clones are missing from TCRdb's copy, which holds only in-frame ones; the method was immunoSEQ multiplex PCR. The data contain 20,000 to 25,000 clones, 85% to 90% of them singletons. V and J are TRBV6-2 or TRBV6-3 and TRBJ1-5; perhaps TRBD1 as D (6 bases). The origin of this receptor is a woman aged 80 or older with acute or convalescent COVID-19. What was sequenced was peripheral blood. The CDR3 DNA sequence: TGTGCCAGCAGGCCTAACAGGGCGGATCAGCCCCAGCATTTT. Residues: CASRPNRADQPQHF.